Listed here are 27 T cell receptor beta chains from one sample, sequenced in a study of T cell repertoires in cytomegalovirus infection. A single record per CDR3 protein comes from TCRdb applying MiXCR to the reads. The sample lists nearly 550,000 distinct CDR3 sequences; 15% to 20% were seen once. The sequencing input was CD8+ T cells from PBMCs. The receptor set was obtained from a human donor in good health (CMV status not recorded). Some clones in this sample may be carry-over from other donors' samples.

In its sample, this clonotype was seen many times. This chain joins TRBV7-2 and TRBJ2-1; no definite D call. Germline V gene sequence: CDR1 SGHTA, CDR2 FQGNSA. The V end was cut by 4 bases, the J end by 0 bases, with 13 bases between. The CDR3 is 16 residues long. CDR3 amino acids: CASSSLAASSYNEQFF. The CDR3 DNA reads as TGTGCCAGCAGCTCTCTTGCGGCGAGCTCCTACAATGAGCAGTTCTTC. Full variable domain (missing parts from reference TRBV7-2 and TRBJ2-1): GAGVSQSPSNKVTEKGKDVELRCDPISGHTALYWYRQSLGQGLEFLIYFQGNSAPDKSGLPSDRFSAERTGGSVSTLTIQRTQQEDSAVYLCASSSLAASSYNEQFFGPGTRLTVL.

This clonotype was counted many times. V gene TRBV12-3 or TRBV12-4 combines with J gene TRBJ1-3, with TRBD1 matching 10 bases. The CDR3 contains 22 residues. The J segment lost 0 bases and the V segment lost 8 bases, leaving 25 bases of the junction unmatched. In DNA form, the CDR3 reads TGTGCCAGCGGACTCTCCTACCACGGGACAGGGGCCCGGAACCACTCTGGAAACACCATATATTTT. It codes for CASGLSYHGTGARNHSGNTIYF.

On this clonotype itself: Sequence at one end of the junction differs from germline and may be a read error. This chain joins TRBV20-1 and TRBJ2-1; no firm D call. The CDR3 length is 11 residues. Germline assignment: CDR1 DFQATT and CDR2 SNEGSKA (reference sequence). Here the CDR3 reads CSALTATPSSF. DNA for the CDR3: TGCAGTGCCTTAACCGCTACTCCCTCCTCTTTC.

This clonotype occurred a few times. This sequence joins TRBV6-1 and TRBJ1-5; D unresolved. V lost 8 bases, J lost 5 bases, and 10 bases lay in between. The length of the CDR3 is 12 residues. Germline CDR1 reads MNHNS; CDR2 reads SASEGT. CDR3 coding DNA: TGTGCCAGCTCACGTTTATATCAGCCCCAGCATTTT. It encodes CASSRLYQPQHF.

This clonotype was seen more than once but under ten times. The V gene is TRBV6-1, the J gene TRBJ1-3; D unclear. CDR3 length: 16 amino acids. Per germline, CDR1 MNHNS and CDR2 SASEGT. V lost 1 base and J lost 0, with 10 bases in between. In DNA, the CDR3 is TGTGCCAGCAGTGAAGTCCACGTCCGCTCTGGAAACACCATATATTTT. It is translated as CASSEVHVRSGNTIYF.

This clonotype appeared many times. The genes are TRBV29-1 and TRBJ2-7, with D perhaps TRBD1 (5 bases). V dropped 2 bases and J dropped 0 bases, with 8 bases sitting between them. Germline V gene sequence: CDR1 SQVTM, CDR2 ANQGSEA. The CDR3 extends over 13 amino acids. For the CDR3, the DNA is TGCAGCGTTGAAATAGGACACTCCTACGAGCAGTACTTC. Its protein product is CSVEIGHSYEQYF.

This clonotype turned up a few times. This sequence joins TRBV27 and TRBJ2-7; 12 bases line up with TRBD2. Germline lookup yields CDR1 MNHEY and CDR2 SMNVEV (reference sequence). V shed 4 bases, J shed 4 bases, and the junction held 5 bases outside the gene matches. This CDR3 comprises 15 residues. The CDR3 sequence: CASSYTSGRRYEQYF. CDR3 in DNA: TGTGCCAGCAGTTACACTAGCGGGAGGAGGTACGAGCAGTACTTC.

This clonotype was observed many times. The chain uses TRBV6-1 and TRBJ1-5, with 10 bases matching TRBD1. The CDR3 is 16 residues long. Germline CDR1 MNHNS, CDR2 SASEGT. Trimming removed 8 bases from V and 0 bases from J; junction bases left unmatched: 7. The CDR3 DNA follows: TGTGCCAGCTGGGACAGGGGATTTTATAGCAATCAGCCCCAGCATTTT. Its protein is CASWDRGFYSNQPQHF.

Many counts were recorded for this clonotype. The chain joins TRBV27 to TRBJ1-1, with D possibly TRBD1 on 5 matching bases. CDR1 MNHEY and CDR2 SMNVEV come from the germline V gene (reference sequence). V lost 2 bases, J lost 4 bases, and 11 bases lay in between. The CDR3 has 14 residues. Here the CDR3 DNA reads TGTGCCAGCAGTTTAGGGGGGAAAGTCACTGAAGCTTTCTTT. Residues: CASSLGGKVTEAFF.

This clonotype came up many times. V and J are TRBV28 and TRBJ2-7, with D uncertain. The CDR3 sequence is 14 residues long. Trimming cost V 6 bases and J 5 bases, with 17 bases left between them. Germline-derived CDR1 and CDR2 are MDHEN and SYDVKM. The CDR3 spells CASSTSNRHDEQYF. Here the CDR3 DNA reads TGTGCCAGCAGCACCTCGAACAGACACGACGAGCAGTACTTC.

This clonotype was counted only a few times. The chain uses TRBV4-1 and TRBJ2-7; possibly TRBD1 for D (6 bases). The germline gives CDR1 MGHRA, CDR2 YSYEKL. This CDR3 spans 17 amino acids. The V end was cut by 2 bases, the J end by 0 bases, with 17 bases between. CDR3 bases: TGCGCCAGCAGCCAAACTCATACAGGGCCTAGCTCCTACGAGCAGTACTTC. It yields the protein CASSQTHTGPSSYEQYF.

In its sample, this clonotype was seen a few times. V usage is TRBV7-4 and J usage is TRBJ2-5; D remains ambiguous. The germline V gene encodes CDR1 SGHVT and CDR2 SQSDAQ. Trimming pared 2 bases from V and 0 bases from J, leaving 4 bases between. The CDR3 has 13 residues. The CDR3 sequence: CASSLKYQETQYF. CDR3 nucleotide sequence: TGTGCCAGCAGCTTAAAGTACCAAGAGACCCAGTACTTC. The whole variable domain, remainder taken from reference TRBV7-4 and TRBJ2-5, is GAGVSQSPRYKVAKRGRDVALRCDSISGHVTLYWYRQTLGQGSEVLTYSQSDAQRDKSGRPSGRFSAERPERSVSTLKIQRTEQGDSAVYLCASSLKYQETQYFGPGTRLLVL.

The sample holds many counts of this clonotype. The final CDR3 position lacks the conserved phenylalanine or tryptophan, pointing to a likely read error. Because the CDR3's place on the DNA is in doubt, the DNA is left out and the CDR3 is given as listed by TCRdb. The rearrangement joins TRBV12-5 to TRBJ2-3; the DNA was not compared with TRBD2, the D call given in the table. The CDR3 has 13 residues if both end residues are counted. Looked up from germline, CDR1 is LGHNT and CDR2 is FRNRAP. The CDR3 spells CASGSPGLAGGLL.

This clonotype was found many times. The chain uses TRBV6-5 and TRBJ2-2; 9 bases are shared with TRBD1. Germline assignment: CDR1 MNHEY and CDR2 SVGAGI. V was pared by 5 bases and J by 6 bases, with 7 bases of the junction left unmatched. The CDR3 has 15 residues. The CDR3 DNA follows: TGTGCCAGCAGTACCGGGACAGGGTCTCCCGGGGAGCTGTTTTTT. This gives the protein CASSTGTGSPGELFF.

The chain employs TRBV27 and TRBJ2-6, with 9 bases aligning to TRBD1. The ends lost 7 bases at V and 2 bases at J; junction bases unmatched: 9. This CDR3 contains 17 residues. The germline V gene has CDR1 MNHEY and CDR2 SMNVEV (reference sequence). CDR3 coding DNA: TGTGCCAGCACCGCGACAGGGGGACGCCCTGGGGCCAACGTCCTGACTTTC. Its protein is CASTATGGRPGANVLTF.

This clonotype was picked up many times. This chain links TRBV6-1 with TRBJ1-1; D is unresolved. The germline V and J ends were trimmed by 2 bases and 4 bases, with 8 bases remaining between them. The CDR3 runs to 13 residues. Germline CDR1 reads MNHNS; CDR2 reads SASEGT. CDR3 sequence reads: CASSEYGGTEAFF. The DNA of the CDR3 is TGTGCCAGCAGTGAATATGGAGGCACTGAAGCTTTCTTT.

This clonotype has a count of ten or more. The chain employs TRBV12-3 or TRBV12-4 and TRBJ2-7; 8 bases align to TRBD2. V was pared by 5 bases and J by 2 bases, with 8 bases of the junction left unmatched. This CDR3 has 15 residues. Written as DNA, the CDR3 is TGTGCCAGCAGTCCCGGGAGGGGGAATCCCTACGAGCAGTACTTC. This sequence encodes CASSPGRGNPYEQYF.

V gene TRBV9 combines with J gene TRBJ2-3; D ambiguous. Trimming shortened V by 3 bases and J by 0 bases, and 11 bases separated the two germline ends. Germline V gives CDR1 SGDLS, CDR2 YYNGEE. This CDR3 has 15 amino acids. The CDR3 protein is CASSEKGVSTDTQYF. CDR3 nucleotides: TGTGCCAGCAGCGAGAAGGGCGTAAGCACAGATACGCAGTATTTT.

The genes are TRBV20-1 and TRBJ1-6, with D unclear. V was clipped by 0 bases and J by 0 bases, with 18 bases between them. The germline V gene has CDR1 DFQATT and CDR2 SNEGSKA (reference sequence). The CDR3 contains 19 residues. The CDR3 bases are TGCAGTGCTAGAGACCCTGGCCCGGCCGGGCGCTCCTATAATTCACCCCTCCACTTT. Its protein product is CSARDPGPAGRSYNSPLHF.

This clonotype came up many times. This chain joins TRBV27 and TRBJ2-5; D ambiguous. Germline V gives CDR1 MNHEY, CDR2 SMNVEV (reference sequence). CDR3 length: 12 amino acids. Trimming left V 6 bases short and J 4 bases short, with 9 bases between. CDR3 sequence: CASSPSSETQYF. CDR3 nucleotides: TGTGCCAGCAGCCCCTCCTCAGAGACCCAGTACTTC.

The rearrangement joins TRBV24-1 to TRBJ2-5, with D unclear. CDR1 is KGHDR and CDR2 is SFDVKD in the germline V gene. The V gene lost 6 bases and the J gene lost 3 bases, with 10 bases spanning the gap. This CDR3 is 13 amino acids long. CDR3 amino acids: CATSSFSEETQYF. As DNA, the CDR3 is TGTGCCACCAGTTCATTCTCCGAAGAGACCCAGTACTTC.

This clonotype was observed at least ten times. The CDR3 loop reads CASSWGTGTELTEAFF. CDR3 coding DNA: TGTGCCAGCAGTTGGGGGACAGGGACTGAATTAACTGAAGCTTTCTTT. The V call is TRBV27, the J call TRBJ1-1; 9 bases fit TRBD1. CDR1 is MNHEY and CDR2 is SMNVEV in the germline V gene (reference sequence). The CDR3 extends over 16 amino acids. J lost 5 bases, V lost 4 bases, and 11 bases had no gene match.

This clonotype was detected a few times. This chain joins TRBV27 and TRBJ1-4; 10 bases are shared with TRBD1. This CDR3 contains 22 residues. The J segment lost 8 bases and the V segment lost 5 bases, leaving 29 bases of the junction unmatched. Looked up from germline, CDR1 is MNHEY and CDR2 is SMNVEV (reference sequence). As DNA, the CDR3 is TGTGCCAGCAGTGGGACCGGGACAGGGGCCGACTTCATCCACCCGGCCGGAGAAAAACTGTTTTTT. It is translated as CASSGTGTGADFIHPAGEKLFF.

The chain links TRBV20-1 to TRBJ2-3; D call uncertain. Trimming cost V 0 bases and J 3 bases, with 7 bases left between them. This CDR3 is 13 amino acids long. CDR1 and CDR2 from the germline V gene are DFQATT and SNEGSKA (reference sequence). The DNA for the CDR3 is TGCAGTGCTAGAGAGGGTCGGACAGATACGCAGTATTTT. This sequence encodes CSAREGRTDTQYF.

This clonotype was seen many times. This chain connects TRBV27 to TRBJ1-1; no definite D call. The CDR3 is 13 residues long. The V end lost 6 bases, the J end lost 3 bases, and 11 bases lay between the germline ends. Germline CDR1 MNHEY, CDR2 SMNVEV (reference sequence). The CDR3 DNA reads TGTGCCAGCAGGGTAGCGGTTTACACTGAAGCTTTCTTT. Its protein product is CASRVAVYTEAFF.

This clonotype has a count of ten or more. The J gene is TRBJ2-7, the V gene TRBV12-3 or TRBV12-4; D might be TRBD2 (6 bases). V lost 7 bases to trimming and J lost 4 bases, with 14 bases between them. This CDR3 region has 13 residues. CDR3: CASMDQRAYEQYF. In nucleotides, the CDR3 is TGTGCCAGCATGGACCAGCGGGCTTACGAGCAGTACTTC.

The CDR3 loop is CASSAGGQFQHF. Here the CDR3 DNA reads TGTGCCAGCAGCGCGGGTGGTCAGTTCCAGCATTTT. V and J are TRBV7-6 and TRBJ1-5; no clear D. The V end lost 5 bases, the J end lost 12 bases, and 14 bases lay between the germline ends. Germline assignment: CDR1 SGHVS and CDR2 FNYEAQ. The CDR3 length is 12 residues.